The subject of this entry is one T cell receptor (beta chain). No antigen is known for it. The germline gives CDR1 LGHNA, CDR2 YSLEER. Germline trimming cut 1 base from V and 4 bases from J; bases unmatched to any gene: 8. This CDR3 is 16 amino acids long. The record originates from a study of T cell responses to AZD1222 COVID-19 vaccine. Study-level points and caveats: After the peak T cell response, and only then, were repertoires sampled. Unmutated variant regions are reportedly the target of nearly half of TCRs that are spike-specific. Just six people given AZD1222 tested seropositive at baseline.

TCRdb's table, derived via immunoSEQ multiplex PCR, lists solely in-frame clones and lacks some. The sample shows under 130,000 clones, just under 95% of them seen only once. This specimen consisted of peripheral blood, obtained on day 0 of AZD1222 vaccination. This sequence joins TRBV4-3 and TRBJ2-7, with 9 bases lining up with TRBD2. This TCR was recovered from an adult in good health. The DNA for the CDR3 is TGCGCCAGCAGCCAAGTCTTCCTAGCGGGGTCGTACGAGCAGTACTTC. This gives the protein CASSQVFLAGSYEQYF.